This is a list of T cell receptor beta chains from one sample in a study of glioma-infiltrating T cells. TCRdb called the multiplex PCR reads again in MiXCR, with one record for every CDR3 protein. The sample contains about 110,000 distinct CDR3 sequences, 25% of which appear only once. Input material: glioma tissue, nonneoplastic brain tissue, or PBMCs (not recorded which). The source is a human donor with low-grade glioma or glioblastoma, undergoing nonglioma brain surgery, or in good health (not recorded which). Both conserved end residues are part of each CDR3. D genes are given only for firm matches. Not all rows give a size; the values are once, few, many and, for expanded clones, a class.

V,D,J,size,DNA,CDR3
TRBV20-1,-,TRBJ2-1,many,TGCAGTGCTAGATCTAGGGGGAGTATGATCAATGAGCAGTTCTTC,CSARSRGSMINEQFF
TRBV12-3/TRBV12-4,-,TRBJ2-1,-,TGTGCCAGCAGATCCGATAATTACGAGCAGTTCTTC,CASRSDNYEQFF
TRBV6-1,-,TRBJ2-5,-,TGTTCCAGTGCAGGGAGCCAAGAGACCCAGTACTTC,CSSAGSQETQYF
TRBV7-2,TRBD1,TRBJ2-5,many,TGTGCCAGCAGCTTAGCGGGGACAGGGGGGCAAGAGACCCAGTACTTC,CASSLAGTGGQETQYF
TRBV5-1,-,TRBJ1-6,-,TGCGCCAGCAGCCCGACCACGGGGTCTAATTCACAACTCCACTTT,CASSPTTGSNSQLHF
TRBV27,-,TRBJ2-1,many,TGTGCCAGCAGTTTAGCTGGCAATGAGCAGTTCTTC,CASSLAGNEQFF
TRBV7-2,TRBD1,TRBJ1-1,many,TGTGCCAGCAGCTTAAGATCACAGGGGGACACTGAAGCTTTCTTT,CASSLRSQGDTEAFF
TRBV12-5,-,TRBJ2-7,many,TGTGCTAGTGGAAGAGGAACCTACGAGCAGTACTTC,CASGRGTYEQYF
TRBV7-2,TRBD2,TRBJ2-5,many,TGTGCCAGCAGCCGCGAGCGGGAGGATTTGAAGTACTTC,CASSREREDLKYF
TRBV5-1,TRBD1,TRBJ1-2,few,TGCGCCAGCAGCTTGGGGGACAGGGCTGGCGGCTACACCTTC,CASSLGDRAGGYTF
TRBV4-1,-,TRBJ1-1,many,TGCGCCAGCAGCCAAGAGCCCGGTCCGGGGAACACTGAAGCTTTCTTT,CASSQEPGPGNTEAFF
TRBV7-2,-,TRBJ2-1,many,TGTGCCAGCAGCTTCTACTATGAGCAGTTCTTC,CASSFYYEQFF
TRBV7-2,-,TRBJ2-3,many,TGTGCCAGCAGCTGGGTGAGGGGCACAGATACGCAGTATTTT,CASSWVRGTDTQYF
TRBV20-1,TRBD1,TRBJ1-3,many,TGCAGTGCTAAGGCAGGGGGCTCTGGAAACACCATATATTTT,CSAKAGGSGNTIYF
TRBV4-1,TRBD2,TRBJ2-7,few,TGCGCCAGCAGCCAATCGATAGCGGGGGGGGCCCGCTACGAGCAGTACTTC,CASSQSIAGGARYEQYF
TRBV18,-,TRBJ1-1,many,TGTGCCAGCTCACCTGGGACGGGCATGAACACTGAAGCTTTCTTT,CASSPGTGMNTEAFF
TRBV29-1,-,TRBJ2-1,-,TGCAGCGTTGAAAAACTAGAGGACTACAATGAGCAGTTCTTC,CSVEKLEDYNEQFF
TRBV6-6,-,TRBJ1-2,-,TGTGCCGTCGTTTGGGACGACGGAAGGGTGGTTGGCTACACCTTC,CAVVWDDGRVVGYTF
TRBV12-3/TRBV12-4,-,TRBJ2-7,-,TGTGCCAGCAGTTTTGGGAATGGCGCTTTGGACGAGCAGTACTTC,CASSFGNGALDEQYF
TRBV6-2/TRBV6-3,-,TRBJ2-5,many,TGTGCCAGCATCTCCGGGGTTTCGGAGACCCAGTACTTC,CASISGVSETQYF
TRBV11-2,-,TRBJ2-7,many,TGTGCCAGCAGCTTTGCTGGGGGCGAATACGAGCAGTACTTC,CASSFAGGEYEQYF
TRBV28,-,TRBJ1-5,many,TGTGCCAGCAGTGTGAATCAGCCCCAGCATTTT,CASSVNQPQHF
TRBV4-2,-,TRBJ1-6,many,TGTGCCAGCAGCCAAGATTGGAGACAGGAGGAGGGAGCCTATAATTCACCCCTCCACTTT,CASSQDWRQEEGAYNSPLHF
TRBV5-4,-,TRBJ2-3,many,TGTGCCAGCAGCTTGGGCAGGGTAACAGATACGCAGTATTTT,CASSLGRVTDTQYF
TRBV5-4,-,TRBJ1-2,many,TGTGCCAGCAGCGGTCGGGACTATGGCTACACCTTC,CASSGRDYGYTF
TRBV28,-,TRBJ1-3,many,TGTGCCAGCACCCCGTCCGGACTAATAAACTTCAACACCATATATTTT,CASTPSGLINFNTIYF
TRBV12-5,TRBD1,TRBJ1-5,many,TGTGCTAGTGGATCCGGGACAGGGATTTTTCAGCCCCAGCATTTT,CASGSGTGIFQPQHF
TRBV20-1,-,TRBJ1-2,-,TGCAGTGCTAGTATCGGGACTAGTTATGGCTACACCTTC,CSASIGTSYGYTF
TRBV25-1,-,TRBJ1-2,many,TGTGCCAGCAGTGAATCTGCCTATGGCTACACCTTC,CASSESAYGYTF
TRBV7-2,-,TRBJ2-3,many,TGTGCCAGCAGCTTAGCGAAGGGTGCAAGAGATACGCAGTATTTT,CASSLAKGARDTQYF
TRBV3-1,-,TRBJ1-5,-,TGTGCCAGCGGCCCTGCGACAGGCAATCAGCCCCAGCATTTT,CASGPATGNQPQHF
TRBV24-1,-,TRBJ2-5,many,TGTGCCACCAGTGATCCCTCCCGCCAAAAAGAGACCCAGTACTTC,CATSDPSRQKETQYF
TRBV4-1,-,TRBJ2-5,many,TGCGCCAGCAGCCCGCTTGACCCCCCGACCCAGTACTTC,CASSPLDPPTQYF
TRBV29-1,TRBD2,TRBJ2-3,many,TGCAGCGTTCGACGACTAGCGGGTCGGGGAGATACGCAGTATTTT,CSVRRLAGRGDTQYF
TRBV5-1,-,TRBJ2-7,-,TGCGCCAGCAGCTTGTTCCCCACGGCATGGGAGAGCAACGAGCAGTACTTC,CASSLFPTAWESNEQYF
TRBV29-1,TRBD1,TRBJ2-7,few,TGCAGCGTTGAAGCCCGGACAGGGACCCCCTACGAGCAGTACTTC,CSVEARTGTPYEQYF
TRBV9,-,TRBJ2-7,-,TGTGCCAGCAGCCCCGAAGGTAGATCTTTCGCCGAGCAGTACTTC,CASSPEGRSFAEQYF
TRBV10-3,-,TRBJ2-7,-,TGTGCCATCAGTGAGGTCCCGCCGAGAGCCCACGAGCAGTACTTC,CAISEVPPRAHEQYF
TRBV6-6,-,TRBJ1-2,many,TGTGCCAGCAGTTACTCGAAGTTCGGTCAGACTAACTATGGCTACACCTTC,CASSYSKFGQTNYGYTF
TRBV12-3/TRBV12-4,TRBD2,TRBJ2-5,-,TGTGCCAGCAGTGGAGCGGGAGGCTTCCAAGAGACCCAGTACTTC,CASSGAGGFQETQYF
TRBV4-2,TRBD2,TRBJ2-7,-,TGTGCCAGCAGCCAAGCTAGCGGGACCTACGAGCAGTACTTC,CASSQASGTYEQYF
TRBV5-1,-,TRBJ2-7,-,TGCGCCAGAAGCTTGGCGGGCGAGCAGTACTTC,CARSLAGEQYF
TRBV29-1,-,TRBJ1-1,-,TGCAGCGTTGTGAGGTCAGTGAATTCGCATTTCTTT,CSVVRSVNSHFF
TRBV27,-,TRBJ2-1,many,TGTGCCAGCAGTTTAGGACATAGCTCCTACAATGAGCAGTTCTTC,CASSLGHSSYNEQFF
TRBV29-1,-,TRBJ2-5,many,TGCAGCGTTGAAGGGTCTCTCCAAGAGACCCAGTACTTC,CSVEGSLQETQYF
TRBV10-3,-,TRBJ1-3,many,TGTGCCTCAGGGAAAGCGGACACCATATATTTT,CASGKADTIYF
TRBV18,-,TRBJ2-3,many,TGTGCCAGCTCACCAAGAGGGACAGATACGCAGTATTTT,CASSPRGTDTQYF
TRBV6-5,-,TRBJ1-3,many,TGTGCCAGCAGTTACTCGATTGCTACGGAACCCTCTGGAAACACCATATATTTT,CASSYSIATEPSGNTIYF
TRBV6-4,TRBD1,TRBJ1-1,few,TGTGCCAGTCGAAGCTGGACAGGGAACACTGAAGCTTTCTTT,CASRSWTGNTEAFF
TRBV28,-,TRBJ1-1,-,TGTGCCAGCAGTCCTACAGGAACTCAGAAAGCTTACTTT,CASSPTGTQKAYF
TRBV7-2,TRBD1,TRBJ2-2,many,TGTGCCAGCAGTTTCGCAGGGGGCAGCGGGGAGCTGTTTTTT,CASSFAGGSGELFF
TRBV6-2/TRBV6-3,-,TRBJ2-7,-,TGCGCCAGCAGTGAGGGACCAGGGAGCTCCTGCGAGCAGTACTTC,CASSEGPGSSCEQYF